Following are 9 T cell receptor beta chains from one sample sequenced in a study of long-term antiretroviral therapy in people with HIV. Samples were assayed with immunoSEQ v3.0 at survey level. Only in-frame clones appear in the TCRdb table, and some are missing; sequencing was by immunoSEQ multiplex PCR. The sample lists some 31,000 clones; roughly 96% were seen once. This material consisted of unsorted PBMCs, taken 5.3 years after starting antiretroviral therapy. The source of these receptors is a man in his thirties or forties with HIV.

This clone was seen just once. This chain uses TRBV19 with TRBJ2-1; 10 nucleotides align to TRBD2. This CDR3 comprises 17 residues. The J segment lost 5 bases and the V segment lost 4 bases, leaving 11 bases of the junction unmatched. Germline V gene data show CDR1 as LNHDA and CDR2 as SQIVND (reference sequence). DNA for the CDR3: TGTGCCAGTAGTAGGAGGCCTAGCGGGAGTCCCCACAATGAGCAGTTCTTC. As protein: CASSRRPSGSPHNEQFF.

This CDR3 is CASSDGGGYGYTF. The CDR3, as DNA: TGTGCCAGCAGTGATGGGGGCGGCTATGGCTACACCTTC. This chain links TRBV2 with TRBJ1-2, with TRBD1 as a possible D gene (6 bases). The CDR3 covers 13 residues. The V gene's germline CDR1 is SNHLY and CDR2 FYNNEI. Trimming removed 3 bases from V and 4 bases from J, with 9 bases in between.

This chain joins TRBV4-2 and TRBJ2-6, with a weak D call TRBD1 (5 bases). Looked up from germline, CDR1 is LGHNA and CDR2 is YNFKEQ. The germline V and J ends were trimmed by 1 base and 0 bases, with 16 bases remaining between them. This CDR3 spans 19 amino acids. CDR3 protein: CASSQGPQEPSSGANVLTF. CDR3 nucleotide sequence: TGTGCCAGCAGCCAAGGCCCACAGGAGCCGAGCTCTGGGGCCAACGTCCTGACTTTC.

The J gene is TRBJ2-1, the V gene TRBV6-5; perhaps TRBD1 as D (6 bases). The CDR3 has 14 amino acids. With 3 bases removed from V and 5 bases from J, the gap between germline ends came to 11 bases. Looked up from germline, CDR1 is MNHEY and CDR2 is SVGAGI. The DNA of the CDR3 is TGTGCCAGCAGTTATATGGGGGCCCACAATGAGCAGTTCTTC. Protein product: CASSYMGAHNEQFF.

The chain uses TRBV11-3 and TRBJ2-4; maybe TRBD1 (6 bases). The CDR3 has 15 residues. V was clipped by 0 bases and J by 9 bases, with 15 bases between them. Per the germline V gene, CDR1 is SGHNT and CDR2 is YENEEA. CDR3 in amino acids: CASSLDGTPESIQYF. CDR3 DNA sequence: TGTGCCAGCAGCTTAGACGGGACACCCGAGAGCATTCAGTACTTC.

The rearrangement joins TRBV13 to TRBJ2-1; 7 nucleotides match TRBD2. The CDR3 is 15 amino acids. V dropped 5 bases and J dropped 0; count of bases not matched to a gene: 4. The V gene's germline CDR1 is PRHDT and CDR2 FYEKMQ (reference sequence). CDR3 amino acids: CASSGRGISYNEQFF. The CDR3 nucleotides are TGTGCCAGCAGCGGGCGGGGGATCTCCTACAATGAGCAGTTCTTC.

V and J are TRBV5-6 and TRBJ1-1, with D unresolved. This CDR3 is 15 amino acids long. Germline loops: CDR1 SGHDT, CDR2 YYEEEE. The germline V and J ends were trimmed by 1 base and 1 base, with 11 bases remaining between them. The CDR3 reads CASSLPSQWNTEAFF. The CDR3 DNA follows: TGTGCCAGCAGCTTGCCGTCACAGTGGAACACTGAAGCTTTCTTT.

The chain recombines TRBV19 with TRBJ2-2; the D call may be TRBD1 or TRBD2 (5 bases each). V was trimmed by 3 bases and J by 7 bases, leaving 15 bases between them. Germline V lookup: CDR1 LNHDA, CDR2 SQIVND (reference sequence). This CDR3 is built from 15 residues. CDR3 region: CASSMMGPIGGELFF. CDR3 DNA sequence: TGTGCCAGTAGTATGATGGGACCGATCGGCGGGGAGCTGTTTTTT.

The V gene is TRBV4-1, the J gene TRBJ2-4, with D perhaps matching TRBD1 or TRBD2 (6 bases each). This CDR3 is 14 amino acids long. CDR1 MGHRA and CDR2 YSYEKL come from the germline V gene. V was pared by 0 bases and J by 9 bases, with 12 bases between. The CDR3 coding sequence is TGCGCCAGCAGCCAAGATGCCGAGGGGGGCATTCAGTACTTC. This translates into CASSQDAEGGIQYF.